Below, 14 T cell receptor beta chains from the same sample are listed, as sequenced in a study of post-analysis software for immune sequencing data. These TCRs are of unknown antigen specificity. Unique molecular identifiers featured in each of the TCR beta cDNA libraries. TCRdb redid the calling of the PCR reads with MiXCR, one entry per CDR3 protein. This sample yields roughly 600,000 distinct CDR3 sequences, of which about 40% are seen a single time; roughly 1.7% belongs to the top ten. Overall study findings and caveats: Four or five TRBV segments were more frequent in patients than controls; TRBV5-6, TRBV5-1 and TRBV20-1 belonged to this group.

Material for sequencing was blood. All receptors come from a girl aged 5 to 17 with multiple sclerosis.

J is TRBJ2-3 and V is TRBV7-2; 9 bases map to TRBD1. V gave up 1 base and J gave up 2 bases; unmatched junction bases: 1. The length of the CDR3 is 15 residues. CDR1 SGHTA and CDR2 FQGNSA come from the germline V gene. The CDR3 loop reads CASSLDRGHTDTQYF. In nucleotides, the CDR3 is TGTGCCAGCAGCTTAGACAGGGGGCACACAGATACGCAGTATTTT.

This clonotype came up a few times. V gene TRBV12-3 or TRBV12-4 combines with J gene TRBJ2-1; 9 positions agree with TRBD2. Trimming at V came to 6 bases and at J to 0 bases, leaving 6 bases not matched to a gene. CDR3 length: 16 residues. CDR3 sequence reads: CASRLGAGGSYNEQFF. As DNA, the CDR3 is TGTGCCAGCAGGCTAGGAGCGGGGGGCTCCTACAATGAGCAGTTCTTC.

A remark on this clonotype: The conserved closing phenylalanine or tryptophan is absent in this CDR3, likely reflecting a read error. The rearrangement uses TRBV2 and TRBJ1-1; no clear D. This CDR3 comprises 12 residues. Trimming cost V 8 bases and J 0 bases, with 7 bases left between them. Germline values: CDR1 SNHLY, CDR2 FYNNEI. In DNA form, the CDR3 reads TGTGCCAGCGAAACAGTGAACACTGAAGCTTTCTTG. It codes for CASETVNTEAFL.

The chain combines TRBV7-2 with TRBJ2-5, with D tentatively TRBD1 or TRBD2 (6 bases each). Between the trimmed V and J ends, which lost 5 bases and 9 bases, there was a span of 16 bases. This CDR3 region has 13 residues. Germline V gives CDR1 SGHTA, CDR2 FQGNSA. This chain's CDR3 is CASSDYNREAQYF. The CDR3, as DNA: TGTGCCAGCAGCGACTACAACAGGGAGGCCCAGTACTTC.

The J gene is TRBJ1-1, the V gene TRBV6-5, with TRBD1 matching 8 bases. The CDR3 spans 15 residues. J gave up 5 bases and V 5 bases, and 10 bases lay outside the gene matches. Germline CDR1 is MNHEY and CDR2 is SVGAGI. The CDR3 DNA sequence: TGTGCCAGCAGTCCCAACAACAGGGGGAGGACTGAAGCTTTCTTT. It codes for CASSPNNRGRTEAFF.

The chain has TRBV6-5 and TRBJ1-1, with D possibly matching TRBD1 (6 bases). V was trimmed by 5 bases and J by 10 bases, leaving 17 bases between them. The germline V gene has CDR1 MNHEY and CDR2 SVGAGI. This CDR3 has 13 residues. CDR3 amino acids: CASSSGQNAGAFF. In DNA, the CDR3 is TGTGCCAGCAGTAGCGGACAGAACGCTGGAGCTTTCTTT.

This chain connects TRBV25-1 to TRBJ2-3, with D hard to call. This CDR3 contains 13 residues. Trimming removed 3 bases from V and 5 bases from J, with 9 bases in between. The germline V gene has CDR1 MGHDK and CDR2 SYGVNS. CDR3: CASSDGWVDTQYF. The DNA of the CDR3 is TGTGCCAGCAGTGACGGTTGGGTAGATACGCAGTATTTT.

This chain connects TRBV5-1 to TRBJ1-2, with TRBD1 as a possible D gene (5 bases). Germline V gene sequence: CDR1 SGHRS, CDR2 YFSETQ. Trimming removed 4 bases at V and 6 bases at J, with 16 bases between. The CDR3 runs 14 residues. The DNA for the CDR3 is TGCGCCAGCAGCCCCTGGGGCAATGATAATGGCTACACCTTC. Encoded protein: CASSPWGNDNGYTF.

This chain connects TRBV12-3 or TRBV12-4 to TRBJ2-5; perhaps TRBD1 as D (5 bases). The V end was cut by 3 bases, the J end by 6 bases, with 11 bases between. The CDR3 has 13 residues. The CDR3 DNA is TGTGCCAGCAGTTTCGTGATGGGGCAGACCCAGTACTTC. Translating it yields CASSFVMGQTQYF.

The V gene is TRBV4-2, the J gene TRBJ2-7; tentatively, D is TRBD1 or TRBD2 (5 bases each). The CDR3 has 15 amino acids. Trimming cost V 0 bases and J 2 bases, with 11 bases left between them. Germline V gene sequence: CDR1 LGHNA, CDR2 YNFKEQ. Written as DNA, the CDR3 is TGTGCCAGCAGCCAAGATGGGACGGAACCCTACGAGCAGTACTTC. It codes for CASSQDGTEPYEQYF.

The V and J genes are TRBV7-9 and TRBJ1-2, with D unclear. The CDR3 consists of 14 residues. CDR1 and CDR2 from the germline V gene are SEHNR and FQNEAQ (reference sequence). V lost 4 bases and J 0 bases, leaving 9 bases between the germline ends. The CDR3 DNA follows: TGTGCCAGCAGCTCCGGACTGACTAACTATGGCTACACCTTC. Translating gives CASSSGLTNYGYTF. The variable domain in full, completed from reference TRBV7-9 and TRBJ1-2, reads DTGVSQNPRHKITKRGQNVTFRCDPISEHNRLYWYRQTLGQGPEFLTYFQNEAQLEKSRLLSDRFSAERPKGSFSTLEIQRTEQGDSAMYLCASSSGLTNYGYTFGSGTRLTVV.

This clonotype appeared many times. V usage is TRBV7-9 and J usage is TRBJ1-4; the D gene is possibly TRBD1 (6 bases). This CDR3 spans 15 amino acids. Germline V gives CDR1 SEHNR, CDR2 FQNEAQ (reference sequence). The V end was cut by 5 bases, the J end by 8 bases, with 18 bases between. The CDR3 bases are TGTGCCAGCAGCCTTAACAGGGTCCGTCGGGAAAAACTGTTTTTT. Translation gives CASSLNRVRREKLFF.

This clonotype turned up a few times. The CDR3 coding sequence is TGTGCCAGCAGCCCCTTTGCTAGCGCCTCCTACGAGCAGTACTTC. As protein: CASSPFASASYEQYF. This chain joins TRBV7-2 and TRBJ2-7; possible D gene TRBD2, 6 bases. This CDR3 is built from 15 residues. With 5 bases removed from V and 0 bases from J, the gap between germline ends came to 14 bases. Germline lookup yields CDR1 SGHTA and CDR2 FQGNSA.

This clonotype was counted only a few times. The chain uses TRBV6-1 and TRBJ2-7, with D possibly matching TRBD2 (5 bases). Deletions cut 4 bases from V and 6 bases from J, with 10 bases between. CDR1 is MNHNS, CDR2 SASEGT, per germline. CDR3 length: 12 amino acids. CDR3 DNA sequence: TGTGCCAGCAGTGTTCTAGCATCCGAGCAGTACTTC. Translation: CASSVLASEQYF.